These 22 T cell receptor beta chains share one sample of origin, sequenced in a study of breast tumors, draining lymph nodes, adjacent tissues. TCRdb processed the multiplex PCR reads anew with MiXCR; each CDR3 protein has one entry. The table has more than 14,000 distinct CDR3 sequences, roughly 50% seen once. The sample taken for sequencing was tumor-adjacent breast tissue. The receptors come from a female donor with breast cancer. Some clones in this sample may be carry-over from other donors' samples.

This clonotype was detected a few times. The chain recombines TRBV5-1 with TRBJ2-6; tentative D call: TRBD1 (6 bases). Germline-derived CDR1 and CDR2 are SGHRS and YFSETQ. Trimming cost V 0 bases and J 4 bases, with 14 bases left between them. This CDR3 has 17 amino acids. DNA for the CDR3: TGCGCCAGCAGCTTGGGCAGGGGTCCCGCAGGGGCCAACGTCCTGACTTTC. It specifies CASSLGRGPAGANVLTF.

This clonotype appeared many times. This chain connects TRBV27 to TRBJ2-7; D unresolved. This CDR3 comprises 11 residues. The V end was cut by 5 bases, the J end by 5 bases, with 7 bases between. Germline CDR1 is MNHEY and CDR2 is SMNVEV (reference sequence). DNA for the CDR3: TGTGCCAGCAGTGGAAGTAACGAGCAGTACTTC. Its protein product is CASSGSNEQYF.

The table lists this clonotype with many counts. The chain uses TRBV20-1 and TRBJ2-3, with unresolved D. There are 13 residues in the CDR3. Trimming left V 4 bases short and J 0 bases short, with 8 bases between. CDR1 and CDR2 (germline): DFQATT, SNEGSKA (reference sequence). CDR3 loop: CSANIGSTDTQYF. In nucleotides, the CDR3 is TGCAGTGCTAATATAGGGAGCACAGATACGCAGTATTTT.

Regarding this clonotype: One base away lies a much larger clone, so this may be a sequencing read error. V is TRBV6-1 and J is TRBJ1-1; tentatively, D is TRBD1 (5 bases). The V gene lost 5 bases and the J gene lost 4 bases, with 11 bases spanning the gap. From germline, CDR1 is MNHNS and CDR2 SASEGT. This CDR3 is 13 amino acids long. The CDR3 sequence is CASSHHRGTEAFF. CDR3 bases: TGTGCCAGCAGTCATCATAGGGGCACTGAAGCTTTCTTT.

J is TRBJ1-2 and V is TRBV5-1; no firm D call. Trimming removed 0 bases at V and 6 bases at J, with 9 bases between. The CDR3 extends over 13 amino acids. The germline gives CDR1 SGHRS, CDR2 YFSETQ. In nucleotides, the CDR3 is TGCGCCAGCAGCTTGGGATCTATGAATGGCTACACCTTC. Encoded protein: CASSLGSMNGYTF.

In this sample, this clonotype turned up many times. This chain connects TRBV27 to TRBJ2-1, with D possibly being TRBD1 or TRBD2 (5 bases each). The CDR3 has 16 amino acids. Germline V CDR1 and CDR2: MNHEY, SMNVEV (reference sequence). V was shortened by 3 bases and J by 6 bases, with 18 bases between the two germline ends. For the CDR3, the DNA is TGTGCCAGCAGTTTGTCGGGGACGTCCTTCGGCAATGAGCAGTTCTTC. This encodes CASSLSGTSFGNEQFF.

CDR3 sequence (DNA): TGTGCCAGCAGCGGGACTAGCGACCCGACCAACAATGAGCAGTTCTTC. Protein sequence: CASSGTSDPTNNEQFF. The V and J genes are TRBV9 and TRBJ2-1; 9 bases are a match to TRBD2. Germline loops: CDR1 SGDLS, CDR2 YYNGEE. Germline trimming cut 3 bases from V and 5 bases from J; bases unmatched to any gene: 9. This CDR3 contains 16 residues.

The rearrangement uses TRBV19 and TRBJ1-1; D not certain. The CDR3 consists of 15 residues. Germline V CDR1 and CDR2: LNHDA, SQIVND (reference sequence). V lost 5 bases and J 0 bases, leaving 13 bases between the germline ends. The CDR3 DNA reads TGTGCCAGTAGTCCTAGCGGCATTATGAACACTGAAGCTTTCTTT. Its translation is CASSPSGIMNTEAFF.

The chain carries TRBV11-1 and TRBJ2-7; unclear D gene. The CDR3 contains 13 residues. Trimming took 11 bases from V and 0 from J, leaving 14 bases between them. Germline CDR1 is SGHAT and CDR2 is FQDESV (reference sequence). The CDR3 region is CAQDILRSYEQYV. The DNA of the CDR3 is TGTGCCCAAGACATCCTCCGCTCCTACGAGCAGTACGTC.

Ten or more counts support this clonotype. The gene calls are TRBV28 and TRBJ2-6, with a tentative D call TRBD1 (5 bases). This CDR3 is 16 amino acids long. Germline V gene data show CDR1 as MDHEN and CDR2 as SYDVKM. Trimming left V 3 bases short and J 0 bases short, with 9 bases between. This CDR3 is CASSFDSYSGANVLTF. The CDR3 nucleotides read TGTGCCAGCAGTTTTGACAGCTACTCTGGGGCCAACGTCCTGACTTTC.

In its sample, this clonotype was seen many times. The chain has TRBV28 and TRBJ2-7; 10 positions match TRBD2. The CDR3 contains 15 residues. Per the germline V gene, CDR1 is MDHEN and CDR2 is SYDVKM. V dropped 4 bases and J dropped 7; count of bases not matched to a gene: 10. The CDR3 DNA is TGTGCCAGCAGTTCCCGGACTAGCGGCGTTGGGGAGCAGTACTTC. Protein: CASSSRTSGVGEQYF.

The genes are TRBV2 and TRBJ1-2; TRBD1 matches 8 bases. Trimming at V came to 5 bases and at J to 3 bases, leaving 8 bases not matched to a gene. The CDR3 totals 15 residues. From germline, CDR1 is SNHLY and CDR2 FYNNEI. The CDR3 loop is CASSWTGQGHYGYTF. The CDR3 bases are TGTGCCAGCAGTTGGACTGGACAGGGCCACTATGGCTACACCTTC.

This clonotype is labeled medium-sized. CDR3 in amino acids: CASSPDRVNEQYF. CDR3 DNA: TGTGCCAGCAGCCCGGACAGGGTAAACGAGCAGTACTTC. The gene calls are TRBV7-9 and TRBJ2-7, with TRBD1 matching 8 bases. CDR1 and CDR2 (germline): SEHNR, FQNEAQ (reference sequence). V shed 5 bases, J shed 5 bases, and the junction held 5 bases outside the gene matches. The CDR3 has 13 amino acids.

This clonotype occurred many times. This chain connects TRBV6-6 to TRBJ2-1; 7 nucleotides align to TRBD1. Germline V gives CDR1 MNHNY, CDR2 SVGAGI (reference sequence). This CDR3 region has 18 residues. With V trimmed by 6 bases and J by 2 bases, 16 bases remained unmatched. In DNA, the CDR3 is TGTGCCAGCAGGCGACAGGGCTCCTCCTACTTAACCTACAATGAGCAGTTCTTC. This encodes CASRRQGSSYLTYNEQFF.

The V call is TRBV6-4, the J call TRBJ2-3; 14 nucleotides line up with TRBD2. Germline CDR1 reads MRHNA; CDR2 reads SNTAGT. This CDR3 has 16 residues. V lost 6 bases and J lost 8; bases outside the gene matches: 10. The CDR3 sequence: CASSLTSGGAHGTQYF. For the CDR3, the DNA is TGTGCCAGCAGCCTGACTAGCGGGGGGGCCCATGGTACGCAGTATTTT.

This clonotype was picked up one time. This sequence joins TRBV15 and TRBJ1-3, with a weak D call TRBD1 (5 bases). The CDR3 has 19 residues. The V end lost 3 bases, the J end lost 3 bases, and 24 bases lay between the germline ends. Per the germline V gene, CDR1 is LNHNV and CDR2 is YYDKDF (reference sequence). CDR3 sequence (DNA): TGTGCCACCAGCAGCTTAGGTCCTGCAGGGAATAGCTTTGGAAACACCATATATTTT. Protein: CATSSLGPAGNSFGNTIYF.

This clonotype appeared many times. The chain uses TRBV4-1 and TRBJ2-2; the D gene is possibly TRBD1 (6 bases). This CDR3 comprises 16 residues. V lost 2 bases and J 2 bases, leaving 12 bases between the germline ends. Germline CDR1 MGHRA, CDR2 YSYEKL. CDR3 sequence: CASSQYRTANTGELFF. DNA for the CDR3: TGCGCCAGCAGCCAATACCGGACAGCAAACACCGGGGAGCTGTTTTTT.

By share, this clonotype counts as medium-sized. The J gene is TRBJ1-2, the V gene TRBV2; 8 bases map to TRBD1. There are 14 residues in the CDR3. V lost 7 bases and J lost 8; bases outside the gene matches: 12. CDR1 is SNHLY and CDR2 is FYNNEI in the germline V gene. The CDR3: CASNPTGQGQGYTF. The DNA for the CDR3 is TGTGCCAGCAATCCGACCGGACAGGGACAAGGCTACACCTTC.

This clonotype was found many times. The rearrangement uses TRBV12-3 or TRBV12-4 and TRBJ1-5, with a possible D match to TRBD1 (5 bases). V lost 3 bases to trimming and J lost 0 bases, with 6 bases between them. The CDR3 runs to 14 residues. For the CDR3, the DNA is TGTGCCAGCAGTTTGGGGCTTAGCAATCAGCCCCAGCATTTT. Its protein is CASSLGLSNQPQHF.

This clonotype was counted ten times or more. A much larger clonotype is one base distant, so this may be a read error. A read error is likely, as this CDR3 ends without the conserved phenylalanine or tryptophan. The chain has TRBV19 and TRBJ2-7; 7 bases are shared with TRBD1. Per germline, CDR1 LNHDA and CDR2 SQIVND (reference sequence). The CDR3 is 16 amino acids. V lost 5 bases to trimming and J lost 0 bases; unmatched junction nucleotides: 10. CDR3 sequence: CASSYPTGSSSYEQYS. The CDR3 coding sequence is TGTGCCAGTAGTTATCCGACAGGGTCCTCCTCCTACGAGCAGTACTCC.

The gene calls are TRBV9 and TRBJ2-7, with 9 nucleotides matching TRBD2. The trim removed 4 bases at V and 0 bases at J, leaving 2 bases unmatched. The germline CDR1 and CDR2 sequences are SGDLS and YYNGEE. The CDR3 contains 14 residues. CDR3 sequence (DNA): TGTGCCAGCAGCTCGGGACTAGCCTCCTACGAGCAGTACTTC. It translates to CASSSGLASYEQYF.

The V call is TRBV30, the J call TRBJ1-5; D is unclear. CDR1 is GTSNPN and CDR2 is SVGIG in the germline V gene (reference sequence). Trimming stripped 1 base from V and 9 bases from J, with 10 bases between. The CDR3 loop spans 12 amino acids. The CDR3 region is CAWSAEGRPQHF. In nucleotides, the CDR3 is TGTGCCTGGAGTGCCGAAGGGAGGCCCCAGCATTTT.